This T cell receptor (beta chain) was recorded in a study of blood T cell repertoires in COVID-19. Study-wide background: The United States, Italy and Spain provided the acute and convalescent COVID-19 samples. From T cells, B-cell-depleted T cells, or PBMCs came the material, which was cDNA or gDNA.

Trimming cost V 6 bases and J 6 bases; bases outside gene matches: 5. The CDR3 contains 13 residues. In the authors' methods: Estimation of nucleated cell counts was performed using reference gene primer amplification. Libraries were prepared by immunoSEQ multiplex PCR; TCRdb keeps only in-frame clonotypes and omits some of them. That table furnishes V, J and clone size, whereas the DNA furnished D and trimming. The sample holds 60,000 to 80,000 clones, more than 70% seen once. Patients of the Seattle cohort, enrolled during active infection, were followed longitudinally. This TCR derives from a man aged 45 to 65 with COVID-19, enrolled during active disease. The sequenced material came from peripheral blood. This chain joins TRBV12-3 or TRBV12-4 and TRBJ1-5; 7 bases align to TRBD1. CDR3 loop: CASSTGDSQPQHF. As DNA, the CDR3 is TGTGCCAGCAGCACCGGGGACAGTCAGCCCCAGCATTTT.